These 6 T cell receptor beta chains share one sample of origin, sequenced in a study of CD8 T cells in ankylosing spondylitis. Findings of the study overall: A TCR beta motif of eight highly homologous variants appeared characteristic of ankylosing spondylitis blood.

TCRdb passed the 5' RACE reads through MiXCR, listing each CDR3 protein once. This sample has some 840,000 distinct CDR3 sequences; roughly 10% occur once, and the top ten carry 0.51%. These receptors' antigens are unknown. Sequencing was performed on blood, either unsorted or a sorted T cell fraction (not recorded which). The source is a male donor with ankylosing spondylitis.

Many counts were recorded for this clonotype. Germline is not matched at one junction end, which may reflect a read error. This chain connects TRBV7-7 to TRBJ2-3; possible D gene TRBD2, 6 bases. Germline V gives CDR1 SSHAT, CDR2 FNYEAQ (reference sequence). The CDR3 is 15 amino acids. CDR3: CASSPGGRDTDTQYF. The CDR3 DNA sequence: TGTGCTAGCAGCCCCGGAGGGAGAGACACAGATACGCAGTATTTT.

This clonotype was detected a few times. The rearrangement uses TRBV12-3 or TRBV12-4 and TRBJ2-1; D might be TRBD2 (5 bases). V lost 5 bases to trimming and J lost 7 bases, with 15 bases between them. The length of the CDR3 is 14 residues. CDR3: CASSPGVGVNEQFF. DNA for the CDR3: TGTGCCAGCAGTCCCGGGGTCGGCGTGAATGAGCAGTTCTTC.

This clonotype was recorded many times. The chain couples TRBV10-3 to TRBJ1-1; D gene uncertain. The CDR3 length is 12 residues. V lost 5 bases and J 1 base, leaving 5 bases between the germline ends. Per the germline V gene, CDR1 is ENHRY and CDR2 is SYGVKD. The CDR3 region is CAISQQNTEAFF. For the CDR3, the DNA is TGTGCCATCAGTCAGCAGAACACTGAAGCTTTCTTT.

This clonotype turned up a few times. This chain uses TRBV20-1 with TRBJ1-5; TRBD1 might be the D (5 bases). Germline CDR1 reads DFQATT; CDR2 reads SNEGSKA (reference sequence). Trimming removed 0 bases at V and 11 bases at J, with 17 bases between. The CDR3 has 14 residues. The CDR3 is CSARDERGFRAQHF. In nucleotides, the CDR3 is TGCAGTGCTAGAGATGAGAGGGGCTTTCGAGCCCAGCATTTT.

There are a few counts of this clonotype. This chain connects TRBV6-2 or TRBV6-3 to TRBJ2-3; the D is unclear. This CDR3 spans 12 amino acids. CDR1 MNHEY and CDR2 SVGEGT come from the germline V gene. Trimming stripped 5 bases from V and 6 bases from J, with 9 bases between. The CDR3 loop reads CASSPYWDTQYF. The CDR3 DNA sequence: TGTGCCAGCAGTCCTTACTGGGATACGCAGTATTTT.

Ten or more counts support this clonotype. This chain links TRBV5-1 with TRBJ1-4, with D hard to call. The V end lost 0 bases, the J end lost 5 bases, and 8 bases lay between the germline ends. Looked up from germline, CDR1 is SGHRS and CDR2 is YFSETQ. This CDR3 has 14 residues. CDR3 sequence: CASSLGRPNEKLFF. Here the CDR3 DNA reads TGCGCCAGCAGCTTGGGACGGCCGAATGAAAAACTGTTTTTT.